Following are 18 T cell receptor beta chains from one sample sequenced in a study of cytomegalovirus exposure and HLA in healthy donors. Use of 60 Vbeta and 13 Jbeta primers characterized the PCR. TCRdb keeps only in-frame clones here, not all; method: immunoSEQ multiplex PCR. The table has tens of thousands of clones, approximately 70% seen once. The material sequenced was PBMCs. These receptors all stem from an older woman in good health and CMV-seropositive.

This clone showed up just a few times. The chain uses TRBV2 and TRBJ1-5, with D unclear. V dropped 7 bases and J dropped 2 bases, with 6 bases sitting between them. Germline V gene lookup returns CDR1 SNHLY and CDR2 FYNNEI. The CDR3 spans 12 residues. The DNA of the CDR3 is TGTGCCAGCAACCGGGGCAATCAGCCCCAGCATTTT. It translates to CASNRGNQPQHF.

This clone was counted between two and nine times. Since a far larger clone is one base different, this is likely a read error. The CDR3 DNA follows: TGTGCCCGCAGTTTCGGTCAGGCTAATGAAAAACTGTTTTTT. Amino acid sequence: CARSFGQANEKLFF. The V and J genes are TRBV27 and TRBJ1-4, with D unclear. This CDR3 is 14 amino acids long. Germline values: CDR1 MNHEY, CDR2 SMNVEV (reference sequence).

This CDR3 reads CASGLKLDAEQFF. The CDR3 region has the DNA TGTGCTAGTGGTTTGAAACTAGACGCTGAGCAGTTCTTC. The chain joins TRBV12-5 to TRBJ2-1; D perhaps matches TRBD2 (5 bases). This CDR3 region has 13 residues. V was pared by 2 bases and J by 9 bases, with 11 bases between. Germline CDR1 and CDR2: LGHNT and FRNRAP.

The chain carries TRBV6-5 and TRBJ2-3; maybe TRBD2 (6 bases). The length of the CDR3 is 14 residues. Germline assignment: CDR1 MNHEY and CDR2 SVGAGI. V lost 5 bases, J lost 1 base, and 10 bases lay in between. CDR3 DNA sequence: TGTGCCAGCAGTCCCTGGGGGGGCACAGATACGCAGTATTTT. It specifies CASSPWGGTDTQYF.

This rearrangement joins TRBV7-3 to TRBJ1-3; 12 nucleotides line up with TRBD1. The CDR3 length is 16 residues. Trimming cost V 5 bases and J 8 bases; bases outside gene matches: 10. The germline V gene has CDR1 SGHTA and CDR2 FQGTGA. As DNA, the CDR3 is TGTGCCAGCAGCCCGGGACAGGGGGCGCTGAAAGACACCATATATTTT. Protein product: CASSPGQGALKDTIYF.

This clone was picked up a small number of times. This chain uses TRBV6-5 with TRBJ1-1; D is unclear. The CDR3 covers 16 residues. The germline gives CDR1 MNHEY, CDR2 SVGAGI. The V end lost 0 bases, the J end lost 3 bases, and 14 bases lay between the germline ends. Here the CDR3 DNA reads TGTGCCAGCAGTTACTCCAGCGTCGGCCTGGACACTGAAGCTTTCTTT. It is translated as CASSYSSVGLDTEAFF.

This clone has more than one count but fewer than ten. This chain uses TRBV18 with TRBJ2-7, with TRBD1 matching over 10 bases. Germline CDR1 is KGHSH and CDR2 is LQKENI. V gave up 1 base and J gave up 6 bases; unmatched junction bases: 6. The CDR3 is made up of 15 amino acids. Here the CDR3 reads CASSPLGTGVPEQYF. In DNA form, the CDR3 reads TGTGCCAGCTCACCACTTGGGACAGGGGTACCCGAGCAGTACTTC. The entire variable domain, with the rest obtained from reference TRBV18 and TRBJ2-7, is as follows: NAGVMQNPRHLVRRRGQEARLRCSPMKGHSHVYWYRQLPEEGLKFMVYLQKENIIDESGMPKERFSAEFPKEGPSILRIQQVVRGDSAAYFCASSPLGTGVPEQYFGPGTRLTVT.

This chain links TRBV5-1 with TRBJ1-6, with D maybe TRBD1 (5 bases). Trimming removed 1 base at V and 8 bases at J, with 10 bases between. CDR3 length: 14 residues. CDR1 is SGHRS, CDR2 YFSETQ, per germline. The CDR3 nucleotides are TGCGCCAGCAGCTTGCTTCAGGGTGATTCACCCCTCCACTTT. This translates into CASSLLQGDSPLHF.

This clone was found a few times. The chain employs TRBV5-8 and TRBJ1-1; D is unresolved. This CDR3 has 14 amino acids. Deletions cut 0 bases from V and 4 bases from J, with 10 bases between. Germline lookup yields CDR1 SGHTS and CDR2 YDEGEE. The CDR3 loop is CASSLAGKVTEAFF. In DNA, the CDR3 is TGTGCCAGCAGCTTGGCCGGGAAGGTCACTGAAGCTTTCTTT.

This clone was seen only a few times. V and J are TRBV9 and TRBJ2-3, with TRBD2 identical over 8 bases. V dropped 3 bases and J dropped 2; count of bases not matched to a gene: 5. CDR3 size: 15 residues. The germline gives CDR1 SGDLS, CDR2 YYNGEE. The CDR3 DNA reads TGTGCCAGCAGCGCAGCGGGGGTACACACAGATACGCAGTATTTT. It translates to CASSAAGVHTDTQYF.

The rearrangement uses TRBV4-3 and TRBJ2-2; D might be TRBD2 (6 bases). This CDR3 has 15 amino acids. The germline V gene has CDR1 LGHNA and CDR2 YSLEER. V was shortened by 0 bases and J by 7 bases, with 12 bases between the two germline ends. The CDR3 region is CASSQDIREHGELFF. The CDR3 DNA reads TGCGCCAGCAGCCAAGATATCCGGGAGCACGGGGAGCTGTTTTTT.

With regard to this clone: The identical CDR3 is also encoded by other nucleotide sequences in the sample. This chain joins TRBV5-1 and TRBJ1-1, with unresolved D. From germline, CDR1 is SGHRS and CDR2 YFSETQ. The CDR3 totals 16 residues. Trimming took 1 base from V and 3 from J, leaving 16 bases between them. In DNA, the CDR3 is TGCGCCAGCAGCTTGAATTCTGCAGGCGTGGACACTGAAGCTTTCTTT. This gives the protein CASSLNSAGVDTEAFF.

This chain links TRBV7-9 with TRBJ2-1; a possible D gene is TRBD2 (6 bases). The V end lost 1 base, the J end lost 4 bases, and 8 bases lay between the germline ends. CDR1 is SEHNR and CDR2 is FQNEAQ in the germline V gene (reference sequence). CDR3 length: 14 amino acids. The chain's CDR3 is CASSLGDFYNEQFF. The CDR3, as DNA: TGTGCCAGCAGCTTAGGGGACTTTTACAATGAGCAGTTCTTC.

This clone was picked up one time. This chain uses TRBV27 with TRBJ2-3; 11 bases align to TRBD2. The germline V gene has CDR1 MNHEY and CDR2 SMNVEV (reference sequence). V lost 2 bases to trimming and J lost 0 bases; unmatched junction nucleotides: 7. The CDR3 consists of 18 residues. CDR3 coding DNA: TGTGCCAGCAGTTTAATTAGCGGGGGGGCTTATAGCACAGATACGCAGTATTTT. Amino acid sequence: CASSLISGGAYSTDTQYF.

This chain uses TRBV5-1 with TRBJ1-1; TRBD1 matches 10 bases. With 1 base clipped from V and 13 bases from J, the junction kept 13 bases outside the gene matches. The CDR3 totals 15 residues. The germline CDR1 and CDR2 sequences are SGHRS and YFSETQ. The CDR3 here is CASSLMPGQGFLGFF. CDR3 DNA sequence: TGCGCCAGCAGCTTGATGCCGGGACAGGGGTTCTTGGGTTTCTTT.

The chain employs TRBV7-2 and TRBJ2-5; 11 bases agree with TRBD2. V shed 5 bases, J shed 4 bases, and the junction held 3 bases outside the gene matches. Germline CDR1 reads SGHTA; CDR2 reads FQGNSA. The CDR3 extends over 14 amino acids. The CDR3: CASSLGLAGETQYF. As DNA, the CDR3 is TGTGCCAGCAGCCTAGGACTAGCGGGAGAGACCCAGTACTTC.

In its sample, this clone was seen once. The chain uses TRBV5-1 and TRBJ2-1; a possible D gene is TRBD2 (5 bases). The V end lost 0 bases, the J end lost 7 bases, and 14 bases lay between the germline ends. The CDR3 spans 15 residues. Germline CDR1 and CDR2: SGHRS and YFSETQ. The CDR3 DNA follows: TGCGCCAGCAGCTTGGAGGCGGAACTAGGGAATGAGCAGTTCTTC. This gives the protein CASSLEAELGNEQFF.

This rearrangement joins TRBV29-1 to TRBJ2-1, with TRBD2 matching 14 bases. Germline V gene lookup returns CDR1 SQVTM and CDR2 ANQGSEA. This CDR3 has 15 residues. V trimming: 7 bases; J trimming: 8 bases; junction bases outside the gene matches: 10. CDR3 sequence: CSARVGTSGGDEQFF. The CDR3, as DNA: TGCAGCGCCCGGGTGGGGACTAGCGGGGGCGATGAGCAGTTCTTC.